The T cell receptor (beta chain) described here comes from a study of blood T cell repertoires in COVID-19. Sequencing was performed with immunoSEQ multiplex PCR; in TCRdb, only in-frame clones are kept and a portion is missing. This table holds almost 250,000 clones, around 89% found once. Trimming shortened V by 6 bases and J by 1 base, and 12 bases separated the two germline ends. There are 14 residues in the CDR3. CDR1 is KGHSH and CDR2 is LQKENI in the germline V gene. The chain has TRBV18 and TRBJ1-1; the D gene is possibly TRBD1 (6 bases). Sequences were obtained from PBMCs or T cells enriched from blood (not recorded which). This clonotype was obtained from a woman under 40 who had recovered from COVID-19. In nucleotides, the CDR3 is TGTGCCAGCTCGGGGGCCGTATCGAACACTGAAGCTTTCTTT. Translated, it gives CASSGAVSNTEAFF.